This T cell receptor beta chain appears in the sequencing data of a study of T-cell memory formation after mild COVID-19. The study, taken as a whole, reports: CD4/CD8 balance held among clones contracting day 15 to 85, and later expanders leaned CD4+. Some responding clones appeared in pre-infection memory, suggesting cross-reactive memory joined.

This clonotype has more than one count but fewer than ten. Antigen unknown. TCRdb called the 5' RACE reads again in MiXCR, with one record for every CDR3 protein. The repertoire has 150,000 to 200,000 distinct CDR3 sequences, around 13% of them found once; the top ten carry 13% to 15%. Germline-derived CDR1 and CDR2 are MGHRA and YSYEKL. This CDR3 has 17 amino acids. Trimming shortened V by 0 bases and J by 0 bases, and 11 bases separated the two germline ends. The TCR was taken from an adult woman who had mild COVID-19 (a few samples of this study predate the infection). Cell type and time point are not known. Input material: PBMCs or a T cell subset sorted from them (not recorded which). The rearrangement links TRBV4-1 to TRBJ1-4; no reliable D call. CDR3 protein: CASSQDGGVSTNEKLFF. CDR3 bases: TGCGCCAGCAGCCAAGATGGCGGGGTTTCAACTAATGAAAAACTGTTTTTT.